This TCR beta chain was identified in a study of blood T cell repertoires in COVID-19. Study-wide background: PBMCs, B-cell-depleted T cells, or T cells were the source of the cDNA or gDNA that made up the material.

TCRdb's copy holds only in-frame clones and misses some; the assay was immunoSEQ multiplex PCR. The sample shows 200,000 to 300,000 clones, around 83% of them seen only once. V dropped 5 bases and J dropped 5 bases, with 9 bases sitting between them. The germline gives CDR1 MNHEY, CDR2 SMNVEV (reference sequence). The CDR3 is made up of 12 amino acids. What was sequenced was peripheral blood. The origin of this receptor is a young man who had recovered from COVID-19. V is TRBV27 and J is TRBJ2-5; D is possibly TRBD2 (7 bases). The CDR3 loop is CASSRGGETQYF. The CDR3 region has the DNA TGTGCCAGCAGTAGGGGGGGGGAGACCCAGTACTTC.